This T cell receptor beta chain was recovered during a study of Ad26.COV2.S vaccination and SARS-CoV-2 variants (dated by TCRdb to about 2021). Concerning the study at large: Vaccine-arm donors came from COV1001, a multicentre, randomized, double-blind, placebo-controlled phase I-IIa trial of Ad26.COV2.S in healthy adults. Dosing of Ad26.COV2.S was intramuscular, at either 5x10^10 or 1x10^11 viral particles, delivered as one shot or as two shots spaced 56 days apart. TCRbeta repertoire sequencing was used to assess the specificity and breadth of SARS-CoV-2-reactive T cell receptors after Ad26.COV2.S vaccination. A total of some 30 samples were included in the TCR-sequenced set, comprising around 19 Ad26.COV2.S vaccine recipients, 5 placebo recipients and 8 SARS-CoV-2 convalescent individuals. Trial participants were randomized into five groups of five, in which low-dose or high-dose Ad26.COV2.S was given once or twice, or placebo was given on both occasions. Throughout the experiments and outcome assessment, investigators stayed blinded to trial group allocation. Broad study findings and their caveats: The authors noted that the TCR breadth and depth analyses may have underestimated total T cell responses. The study was not powered for comparison of responses between vaccine doses or regimens. After vaccination, spike-specific CD8+ and CD4+ T cell responses were reported to show substantial breadth. Higher spike-specific TCR breadth was observed in Ad26.COV2.S recipients than in placebo recipients (P = 0.0014). Non-spike TCR breadth was comparable between vaccine and placebo recipients, consistent with the vaccine containing only spike.

TCRbeta CDR3 regions were sequenced with the immunoSEQ Assay. After extraction, genomic DNA underwent amplification by bias-controlled multiplex PCR, followed by high-throughput sequencing. Processing in the source paper ran as follows. To quantify the absolute abundance of every unique TCRbeta CDR3 region, sequences were collapsed and filtered. Usable DNA was measured by amplifying reference genes present in all nucleated cells, and TCRbeta template counts were normalized to that usable DNA to estimate T cell fraction. Repertoire TCRs were annotated as SARS-CoV-2-specific by exact matching of V gene, CDR3 amino acid sequence and J gene to a known reactive TCR set. MIRA supplied the reference SARS-CoV-2 TCR set, which was filtered for enrichment in COVID-19-positive ImmuneCODE repertoires so that public or cross-reactive TCRs were removed. Using the MIRA antigens, annotated TCRs were further analysed by specific ORF or by position within an ORF. Breadth was defined as annotated unique rearrangements over total unique productive rearrangements; depth was the summed frequency of those rearrangements. TCR breadth was compared between groups using two-sided Wilcoxon rank-sum tests. TCRdb took over this immuneACCESS table, retaining in-frame rearrangements with V and J assigned. Such tables are incomplete; in checked studies, under half of the missing clones stem from an unresolved V gene, and the remainder is unexplained. V and J calls and clone size are given by that table; D and trimming were obtained from the DNA. Recorded for this sample are about 480,000 clones; roughly nine tenths of them occurred a single time. Over 10% of the sample comes from the top ten.

Concerning this clone: The antigen this receptor binds is unknown. No base quality information exists; no much larger clone differs at one position.

From cysteine to phenylalanine, the CDR3 is 14 amino acids long. CDR3 DNA is the only sequence kept; it has 42 bases, read in frame from the first base. V trim: 0 bases; J trim: 8 bases; unmatched bases: 4. Via the germline V gene, CDR1 is SGHTA and CDR2 FQGNSA. The treatment or condition tag for this specimen amounts to: roughly 18 received Ad26.COV2.S at low or high dose, single or two shots; 5 received placebo; per-sample allocation not given. Repertoires of vaccine and placebo recipients were sequenced from samples collected on day 63 after the first injection. In Cohort 1b, more than 20 adults aged 18-55 years were enrolled at a single site in Boston, USA, between 29 July and 7 August 2020. Ad26.COV2.S consisted of a replication-incompetent adenovirus type 26 vector by which a prefusion-stabilized SARS-CoV-2 spike protein from the original Wuhan strain was expressed.

Specimen: peripheral blood, collected in a trial of Ad26.COV2.S vaccine versus placebo. This TCR was recovered from a person between 18 and 59 years old who received the Ad26.COV2.S COVID-19 vaccine or a placebo. This sequence uses TRBV7-2 and TRBJ2-1, and TRBD2 matches 7 of the central bases. The CDR3 sequence is CASSLAGGPDEQFF. At the DNA level, the sequence is TGTGCCAGCAGCTTAGCGGGAGGGCCTGATGAGCAGTTCTTC. With the rest looked up from the reference TRBV7-2 and TRBJ2-1 genes rather than sequenced, the full variable domain is GAGVSQSPSNKVTEKGKDVELRCDPISGHTALYWYRQSLGQGLEFLIYFQGNSAPDKSGLPSDRFSAERTGGSVSTLTIQRTQQEDSAVYLCASSLAGGPDEQFFGPGTRLTVL.